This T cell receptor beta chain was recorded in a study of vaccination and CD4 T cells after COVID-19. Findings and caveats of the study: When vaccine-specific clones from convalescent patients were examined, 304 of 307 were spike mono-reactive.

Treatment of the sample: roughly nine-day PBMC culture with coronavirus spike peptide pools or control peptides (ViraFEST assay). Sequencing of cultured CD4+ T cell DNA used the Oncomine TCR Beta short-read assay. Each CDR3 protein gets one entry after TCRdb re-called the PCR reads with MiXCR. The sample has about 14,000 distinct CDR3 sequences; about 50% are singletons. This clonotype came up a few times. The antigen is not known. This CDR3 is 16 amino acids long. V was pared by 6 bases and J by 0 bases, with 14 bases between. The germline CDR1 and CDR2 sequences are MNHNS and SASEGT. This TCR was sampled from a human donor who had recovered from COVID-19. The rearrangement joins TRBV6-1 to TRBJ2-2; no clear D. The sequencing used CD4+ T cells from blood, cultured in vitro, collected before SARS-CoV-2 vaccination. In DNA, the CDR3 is TGTGCCAGCAGATTCCGGACGGCCGCGAACACCGGGGAGCTGTTTTTT. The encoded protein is CASRFRTAANTGELFF.